A selection of T cell receptor beta chains follows, all from one sample in a study of CD8+ T cells in alopecia areata. Method: immunoSEQ multiplex PCR; TCRdb's copy keeps in-frame clones and lacks some. The sample shows some 99,000 clones, 35% to 50% of them seen only once. The sequencing input was CD4+ T cells sorted from blood. Receptors were obtained from a human donor with alopecia areata. Each CDR3 is given with its conserved first and last residue. A D gene is named only where the DNA matches it firmly. Expanded clones get a size class; other rows say once, few or many, or leave the size out.

TGTGCCAGCAGTTCCACAGGGGACTATGGCTACACCTTC	CASSSTGDYGYTF	TRBV27	TRBD1	few	TRBJ1-2	13
TGCGCCAGCAGCGTGGGACAGTCGAGCGGGTCCCAGTACTTC	CASSVGQSSGSQYF	TRBV5-1	NA	NA	TRBJ2-5	14
TGTGCCAGCAGTCACCCCCTTGAAGCTTTCTTT	CASSHPLEAFF	TRBV28	NA	NA	TRBJ1-1	11
TGCGCCAGCAGCTTGGGATCGGGGTTACACGCGAACACCGGGGAGCTGTTTTTT	CASSLGSGLHANTGELFF	TRBV5-1	NA	few	TRBJ2-2	18
TGTGCCTGGAGTGCCGGGACAGTTTATGGCTATGGCTACACCTTC	CAWSAGTVYGYGYTF	TRBV30	TRBD1	NA	TRBJ1-2	15
TGCAGCGCCCGGGGCATCATGAACACTGAAGCTTTCTTT	CSARGIMNTEAFF	TRBV29-1	NA	NA	TRBJ1-1	13
TGCAGCGCCGGGACAGGCAACTATGGCTACACCTTC	CSAGTGNYGYTF	TRBV29-1	TRBD1	NA	TRBJ1-2	12
TGTGCCAGCTTTGAAGCATCCTACAATGAGCAGTTCTTC	CASFEASYNEQFF	TRBV28	NA	NA	TRBJ2-1	13
TGCAGCGGGACGGTCCGTAGGGGGGAAGATACGCAGTATTTT	CSGTVRRGEDTQYF	TRBV29-1	NA	NA	TRBJ2-3	14
TGTGCCTGGAGCGACAGACGGATCCAGCATTTT	CAWSDRRIQHF	TRBV30	NA	NA	TRBJ1-5	11
TGCGCCAGCAGTCAGAACGGGAGGAGGAACGAGCAGTACTTC	CASSQNGRRNEQYF	TRBV23-1	TRBD2	NA	TRBJ2-7	14
TGTGCCAGCAGAAAAAGTGGGGGCGGAAACATTCAGTACTTC	CASRKSGGGNIQYF	TRBV6-5	NA	NA	TRBJ2-4	14
TGTGCCAGCAGTGAGCGAAGGGAGACCCAGTACTTC	CASSERRETQYF	TRBV2	NA	NA	TRBJ2-5	12
TGCAGCGTTGAAGGCCGGGAGGGGTCCCGCTACGAGCAGTACTTC	CSVEGREGSRYEQYF	TRBV29-1	TRBD2	NA	TRBJ2-7	15
TGTGCCAGCAGTTCCCCCGGGGACAGGAAGCCTCCGTACTTC	CASSSPGDRKPPYF	TRBV27	TRBD1	NA	TRBJ2-5	14
TGTGCCAGCAGGAGGGGGCAGTCCTACGAGCAGTACTTC	CASRRGQSYEQYF	TRBV6-5	TRBD1	NA	TRBJ2-7	13
TGTGCCCAAAGGCTGGGGGACACTGAAGCTTTCTTT	CAQRLGDTEAFF	TRBV30	NA	NA	TRBJ1-1	12
TGTGCCAGCAGCCATGGGGGTAGCAATCAGCCCCAGCATTTT	CASSHGGSNQPQHF	TRBV7-9	NA	few	TRBJ1-5	14
TGTGCCAGCAGCCAAGAGCGGGGGGGCCTGGATACGCAGTATTTT	CASSQERGGLDTQYF	TRBV14	TRBD2	few	TRBJ2-3	15
TGCAGCGTTGGGACAGGGATGCCCGGGGAGCTGTTTTTT	CSVGTGMPGELFF	TRBV29-1	TRBD1	few	TRBJ2-2	13